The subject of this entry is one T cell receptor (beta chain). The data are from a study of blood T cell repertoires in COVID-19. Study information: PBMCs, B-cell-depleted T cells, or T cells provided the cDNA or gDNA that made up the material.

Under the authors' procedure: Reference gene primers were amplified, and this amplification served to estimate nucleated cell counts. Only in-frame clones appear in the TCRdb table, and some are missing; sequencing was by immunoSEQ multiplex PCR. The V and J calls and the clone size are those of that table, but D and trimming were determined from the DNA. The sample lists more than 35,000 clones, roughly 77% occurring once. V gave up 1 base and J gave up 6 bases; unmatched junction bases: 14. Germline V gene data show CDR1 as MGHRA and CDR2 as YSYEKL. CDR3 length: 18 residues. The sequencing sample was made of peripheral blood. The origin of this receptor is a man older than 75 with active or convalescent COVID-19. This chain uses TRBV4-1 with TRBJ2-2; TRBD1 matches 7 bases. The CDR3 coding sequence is TGCGCCAGCAGCCAAGGACAGGGACGGTCGAGTGAGCCCGGGGAGCTGTTTTTT. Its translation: CASSQGQGRSSEPGELFF.